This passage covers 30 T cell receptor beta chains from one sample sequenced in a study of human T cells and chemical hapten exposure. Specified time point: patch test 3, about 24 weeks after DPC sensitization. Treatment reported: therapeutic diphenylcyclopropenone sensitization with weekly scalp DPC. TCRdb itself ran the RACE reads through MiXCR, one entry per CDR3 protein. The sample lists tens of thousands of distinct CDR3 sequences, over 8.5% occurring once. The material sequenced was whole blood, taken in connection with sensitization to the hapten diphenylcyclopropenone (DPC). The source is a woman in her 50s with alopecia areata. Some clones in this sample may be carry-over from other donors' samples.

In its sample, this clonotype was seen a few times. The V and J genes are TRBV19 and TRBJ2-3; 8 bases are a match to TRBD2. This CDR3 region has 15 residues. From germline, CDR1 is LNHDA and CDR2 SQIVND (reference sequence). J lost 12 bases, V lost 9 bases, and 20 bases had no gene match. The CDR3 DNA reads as TGTGCCAGCTCGGAGGGTAGCGGGGCCTCTACCATACAGTATTTT. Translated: CASSEGSGASTIQYF. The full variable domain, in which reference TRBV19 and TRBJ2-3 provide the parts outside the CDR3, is DGGITQSPKYLFRKEGQNVTLSCEQNLNHDAMYWYRQDPGQGLRLIYYSQIVNDFQKGDIAEGYSVSREKKESFPLTVTSAQKNPTAFYLCASSEGSGASTIQYFGPGTRLTVL.

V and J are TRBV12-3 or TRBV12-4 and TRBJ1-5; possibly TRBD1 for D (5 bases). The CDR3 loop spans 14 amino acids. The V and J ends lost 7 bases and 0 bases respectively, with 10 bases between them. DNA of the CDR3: TGTGCCAGCAAAGGGACTTATAGCAATCAGCCCCAGCATTTT. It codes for CASKGTYSNQPQHF.

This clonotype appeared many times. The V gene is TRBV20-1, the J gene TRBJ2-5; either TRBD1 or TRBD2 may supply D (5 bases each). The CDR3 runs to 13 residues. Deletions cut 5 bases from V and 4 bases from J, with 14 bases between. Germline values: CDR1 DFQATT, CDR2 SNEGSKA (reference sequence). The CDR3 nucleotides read TGCAGTGCTCGAAGTACAGGAGGAGAGACCCAGTACTTC. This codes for CSARSTGGETQYF.

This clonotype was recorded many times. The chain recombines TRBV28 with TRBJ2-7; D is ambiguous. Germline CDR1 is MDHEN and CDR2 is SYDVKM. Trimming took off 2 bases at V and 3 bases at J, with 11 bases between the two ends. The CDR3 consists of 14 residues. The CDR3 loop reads CASSLQTPFYEQYF. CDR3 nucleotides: TGTGCCAGCAGTTTACAGACACCCTTCTACGAGCAGTACTTC.

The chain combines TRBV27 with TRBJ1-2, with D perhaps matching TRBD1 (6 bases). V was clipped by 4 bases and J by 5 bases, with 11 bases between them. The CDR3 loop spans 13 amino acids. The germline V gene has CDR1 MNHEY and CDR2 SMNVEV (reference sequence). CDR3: CASSWSQGYGYTF. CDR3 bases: TGTGCCAGCAGTTGGAGTCAGGGGTATGGCTACACCTTC.

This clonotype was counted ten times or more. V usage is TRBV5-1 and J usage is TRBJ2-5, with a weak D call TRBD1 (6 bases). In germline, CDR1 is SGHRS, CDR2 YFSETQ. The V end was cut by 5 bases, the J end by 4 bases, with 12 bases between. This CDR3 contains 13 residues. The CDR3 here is CASSIQGGETQYF. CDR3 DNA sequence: TGCGCCAGCAGTATACAGGGTGGAGAGACCCAGTACTTC.

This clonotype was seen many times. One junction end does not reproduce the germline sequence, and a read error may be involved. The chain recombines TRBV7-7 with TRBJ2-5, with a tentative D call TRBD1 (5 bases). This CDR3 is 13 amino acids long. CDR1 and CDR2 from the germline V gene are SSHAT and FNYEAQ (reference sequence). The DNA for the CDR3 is TGTGCTAGCAGCCTCCAGGGCCAAGAGACCCAGTACTTC. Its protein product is CASSLQGQETQYF.

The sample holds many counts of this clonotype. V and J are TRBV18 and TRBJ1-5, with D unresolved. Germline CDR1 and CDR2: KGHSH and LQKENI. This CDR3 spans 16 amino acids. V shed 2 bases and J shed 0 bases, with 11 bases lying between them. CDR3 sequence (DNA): TGTGCCAGCTCACCAAGGAACCTGAATAGCAATCAGCCCCAGCATTTT. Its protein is CASSPRNLNSNQPQHF.

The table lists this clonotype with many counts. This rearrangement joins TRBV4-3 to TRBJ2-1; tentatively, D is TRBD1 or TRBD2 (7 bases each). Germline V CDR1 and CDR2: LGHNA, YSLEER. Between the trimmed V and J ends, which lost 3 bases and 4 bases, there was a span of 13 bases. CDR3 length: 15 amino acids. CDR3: CASSQRQGGYNEQFF. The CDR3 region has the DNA TGCGCCAGCAGCCAGAGACAGGGAGGGTACAATGAGCAGTTCTTC.

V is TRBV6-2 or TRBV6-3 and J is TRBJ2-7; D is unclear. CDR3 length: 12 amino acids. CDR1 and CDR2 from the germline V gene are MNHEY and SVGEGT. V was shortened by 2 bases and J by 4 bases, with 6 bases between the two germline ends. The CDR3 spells CASSYGRYEQYF. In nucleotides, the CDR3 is TGTGCCAGCAGTTACGGGCGTTACGAGCAGTACTTC.

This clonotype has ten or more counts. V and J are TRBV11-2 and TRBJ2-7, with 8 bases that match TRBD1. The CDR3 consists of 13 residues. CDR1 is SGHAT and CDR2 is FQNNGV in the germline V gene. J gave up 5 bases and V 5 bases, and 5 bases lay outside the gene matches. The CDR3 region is CASSQGAWNEQYF. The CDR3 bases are TGTGCCAGCAGCCAGGGGGCTTGGAACGAGCAGTACTTC.

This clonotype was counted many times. Here the CDR3 reads CSVRTGSNQPQHF. CDR3 DNA sequence: TGCAGCGTTCGAACAGGGAGCAATCAGCCCCAGCATTTT. This rearrangement joins TRBV29-1 to TRBJ1-5, with D possibly being TRBD1 (6 bases). The CDR3 loop spans 13 amino acids. Germline CDR1 and CDR2: SQVTM and ANQGSEA. V was shortened by 5 bases and J by 1 base, with 9 bases between the two germline ends.

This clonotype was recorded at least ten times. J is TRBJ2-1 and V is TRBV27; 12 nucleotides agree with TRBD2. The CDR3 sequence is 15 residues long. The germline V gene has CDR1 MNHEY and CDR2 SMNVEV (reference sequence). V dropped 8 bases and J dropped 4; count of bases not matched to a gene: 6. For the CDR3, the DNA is TGTGCCAGCTCCCCCGGGACTAGCGGGTACAATGAGCAGTTCTTC. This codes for CASSPGTSGYNEQFF.

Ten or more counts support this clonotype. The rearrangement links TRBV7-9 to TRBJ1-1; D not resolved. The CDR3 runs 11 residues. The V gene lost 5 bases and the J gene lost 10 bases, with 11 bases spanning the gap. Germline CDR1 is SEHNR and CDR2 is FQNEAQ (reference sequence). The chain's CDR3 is CASSPGPVAFF. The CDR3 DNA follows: TGTGCCAGCAGCCCGGGCCCGGTAGCTTTCTTT.

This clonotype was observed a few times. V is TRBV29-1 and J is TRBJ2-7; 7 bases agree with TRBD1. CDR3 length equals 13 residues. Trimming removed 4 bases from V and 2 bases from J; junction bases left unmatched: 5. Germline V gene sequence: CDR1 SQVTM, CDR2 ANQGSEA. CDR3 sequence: CSVVETGPYEQYF. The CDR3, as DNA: TGCAGCGTTGTCGAGACAGGGCCCTACGAGCAGTACTTC.

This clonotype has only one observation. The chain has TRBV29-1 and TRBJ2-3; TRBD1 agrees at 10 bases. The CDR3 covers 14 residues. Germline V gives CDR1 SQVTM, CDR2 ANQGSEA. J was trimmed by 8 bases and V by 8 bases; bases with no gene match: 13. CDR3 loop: CSFSGTGVGGTQYF. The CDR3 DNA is TGCAGCTTCTCCGGGACAGGGGTTGGAGGTACGCAGTATTTT.

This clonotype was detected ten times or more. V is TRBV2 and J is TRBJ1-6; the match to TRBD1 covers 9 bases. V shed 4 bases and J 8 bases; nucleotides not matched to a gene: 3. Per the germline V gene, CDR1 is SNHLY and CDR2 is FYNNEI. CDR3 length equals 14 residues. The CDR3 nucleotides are TGTGCCAGCAGTGCCGACAGGGGGGATTCACCCCTCCACTTT. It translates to CASSADRGDSPLHF.

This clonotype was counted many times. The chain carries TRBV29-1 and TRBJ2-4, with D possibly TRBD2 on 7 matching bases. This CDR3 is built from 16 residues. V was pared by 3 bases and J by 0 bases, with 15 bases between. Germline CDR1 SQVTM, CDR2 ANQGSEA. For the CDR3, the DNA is TGCAGCGTTGAGCAACAGGGAGGGGTAGCCAAAAACATTCAGTACTTC. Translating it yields CSVEQQGGVAKNIQYF.

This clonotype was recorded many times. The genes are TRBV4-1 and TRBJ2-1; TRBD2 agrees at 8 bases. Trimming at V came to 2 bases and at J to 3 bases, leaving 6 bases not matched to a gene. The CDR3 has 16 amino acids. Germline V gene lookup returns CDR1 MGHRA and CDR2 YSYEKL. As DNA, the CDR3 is TGCGCCAGCAGCCAACCGGGACTAGAAAGCTACAATGAGCAGTTCTTC. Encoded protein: CASSQPGLESYNEQFF.

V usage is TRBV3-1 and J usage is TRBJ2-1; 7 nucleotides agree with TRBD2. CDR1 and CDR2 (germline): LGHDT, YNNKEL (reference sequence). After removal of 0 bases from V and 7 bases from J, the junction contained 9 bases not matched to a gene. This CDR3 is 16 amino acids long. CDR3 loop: CASSQDSTSFRNEQFF. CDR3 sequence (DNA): TGTGCCAGCAGCCAAGATTCGACTAGCTTTAGGAATGAGCAGTTCTTC.

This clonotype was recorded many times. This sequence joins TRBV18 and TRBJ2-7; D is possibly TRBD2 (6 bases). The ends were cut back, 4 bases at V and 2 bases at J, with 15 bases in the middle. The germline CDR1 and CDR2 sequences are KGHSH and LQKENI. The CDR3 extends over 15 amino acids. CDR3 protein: CASSLGAGRPYEQYF. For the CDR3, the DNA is TGTGCCAGCTCACTTGGAGCGGGCCGGCCCTACGAGCAGTACTTC. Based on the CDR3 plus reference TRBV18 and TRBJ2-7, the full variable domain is NAGVMQNPRHLVRRRGQEARLRCSPMKGHSHVYWYRQLPEEGLKFMVYLQKENIIDESGMPKERFSAEFPKEGPSILRIQQVVRGDSAAYFCASSLGAGRPYEQYFGPGTRLTVT.

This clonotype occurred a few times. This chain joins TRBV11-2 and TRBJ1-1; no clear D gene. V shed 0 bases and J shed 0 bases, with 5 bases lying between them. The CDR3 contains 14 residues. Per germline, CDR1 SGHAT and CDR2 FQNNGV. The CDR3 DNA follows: TGTGCCAGCAGCTTAGATCTTATGAACACTGAAGCTTTCTTT. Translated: CASSLDLMNTEAFF.

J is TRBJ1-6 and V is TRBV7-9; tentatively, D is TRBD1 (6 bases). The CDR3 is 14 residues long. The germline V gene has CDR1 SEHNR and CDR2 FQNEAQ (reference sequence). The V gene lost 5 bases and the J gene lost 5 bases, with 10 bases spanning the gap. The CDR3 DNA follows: TGTGCCAGCAGCCTAACAGGGAATAATTCACCCCTCCACTTT. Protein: CASSLTGNNSPLHF.

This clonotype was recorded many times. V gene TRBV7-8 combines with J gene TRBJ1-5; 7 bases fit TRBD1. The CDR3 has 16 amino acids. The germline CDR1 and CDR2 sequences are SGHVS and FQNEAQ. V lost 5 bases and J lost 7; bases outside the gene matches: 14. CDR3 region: CASSPRARGQEQPQHF. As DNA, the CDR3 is TGTGCCAGCAGCCCTAGGGCGAGGGGGCAGGAACAGCCCCAGCATTTT.

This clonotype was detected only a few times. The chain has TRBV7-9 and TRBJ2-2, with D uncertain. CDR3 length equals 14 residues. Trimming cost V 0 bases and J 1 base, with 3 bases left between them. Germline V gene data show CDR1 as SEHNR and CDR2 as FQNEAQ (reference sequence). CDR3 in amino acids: CASSLAGNTGELFF. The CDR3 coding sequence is TGTGCCAGCAGCTTAGCAGGGAACACCGGGGAGCTGTTTTTT.

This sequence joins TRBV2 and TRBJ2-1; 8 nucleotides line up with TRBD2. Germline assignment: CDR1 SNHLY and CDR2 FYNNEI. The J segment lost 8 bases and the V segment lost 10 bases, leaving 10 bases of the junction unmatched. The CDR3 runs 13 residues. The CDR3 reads CATPVSGMHEQFF. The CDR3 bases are TGTGCCACCCCAGTTAGCGGGATGCATGAGCAGTTCTTC. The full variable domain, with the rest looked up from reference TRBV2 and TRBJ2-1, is EPEVTQTPSHQVTQMGQEVILRCVPISNHLYFYWYRQILGQKVEFLVSFYNNEISEKSEIFDDQFSVERPDGSNFTLKIRSTKLEDSAMYFCATPVSGMHEQFFGPGTRLTVL.

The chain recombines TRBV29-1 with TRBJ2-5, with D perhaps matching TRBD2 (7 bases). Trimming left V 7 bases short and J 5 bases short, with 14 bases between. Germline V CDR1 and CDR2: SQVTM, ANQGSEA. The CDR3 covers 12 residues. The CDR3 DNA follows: TGCAGCGCCCAAGGGGGGGAGGAGACCCAGTACTTC. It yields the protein CSAQGGEETQYF.

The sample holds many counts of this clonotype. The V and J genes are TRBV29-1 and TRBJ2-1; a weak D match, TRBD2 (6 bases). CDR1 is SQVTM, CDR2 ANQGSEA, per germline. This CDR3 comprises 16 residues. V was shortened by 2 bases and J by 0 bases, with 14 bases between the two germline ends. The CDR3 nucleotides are TGCAGCGTTGAACCCCCGGGTAGCGGCTCCTACAATGAGCAGTTCTTC. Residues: CSVEPPGSGSYNEQFF.

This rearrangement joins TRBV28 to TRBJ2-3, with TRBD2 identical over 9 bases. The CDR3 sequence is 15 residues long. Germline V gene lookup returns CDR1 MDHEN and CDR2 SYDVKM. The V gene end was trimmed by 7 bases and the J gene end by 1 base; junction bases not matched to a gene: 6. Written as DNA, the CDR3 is TGTGCCAGCAATCCGCGACTAGCGGGCACAGATACGCAGTATTTT. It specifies CASNPRLAGTDTQYF.

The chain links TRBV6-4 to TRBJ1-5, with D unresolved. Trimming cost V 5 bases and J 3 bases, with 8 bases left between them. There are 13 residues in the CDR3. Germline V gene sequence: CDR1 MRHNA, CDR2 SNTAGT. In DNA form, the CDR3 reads TGTGCCAGCAGTCCCCAGGCCAATCAGCCCCAGCATTTT. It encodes CASSPQANQPQHF.